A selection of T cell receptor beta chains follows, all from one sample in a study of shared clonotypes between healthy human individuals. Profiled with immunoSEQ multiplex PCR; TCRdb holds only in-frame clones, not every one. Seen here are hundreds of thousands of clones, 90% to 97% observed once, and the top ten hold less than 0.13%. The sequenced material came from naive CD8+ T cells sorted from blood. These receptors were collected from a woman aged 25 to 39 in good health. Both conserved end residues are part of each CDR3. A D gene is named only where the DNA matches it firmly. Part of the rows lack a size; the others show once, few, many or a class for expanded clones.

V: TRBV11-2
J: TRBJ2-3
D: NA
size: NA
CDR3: CASEDPEGGADTQYF
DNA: TGTGCCAGCGAGGACCCTGAGGGGGGGGCAGATACGCAGTATTTT

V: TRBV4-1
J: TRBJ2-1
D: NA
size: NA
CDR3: CASSQVDGGDEQFF
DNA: TGCGCCAGCAGCCAAGTCGACGGTGGGGATGAGCAGTTCTTC

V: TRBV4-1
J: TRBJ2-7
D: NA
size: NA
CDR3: CASSQDRASTYEQYF
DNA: TGCGCCAGCAGCCAAGACCGAGCGTCGACCTACGAGCAGTACTTC

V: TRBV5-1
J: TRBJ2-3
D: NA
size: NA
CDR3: CASSGRDLLTDTQYF
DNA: TGCGCCAGCAGCGGCCGGGACCTTCTCACAGATACGCAGTATTTT

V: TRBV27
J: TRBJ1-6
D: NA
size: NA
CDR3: CASSFGGEPLHF
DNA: TGTGCCAGCAGTTTTGGGGGGGAACCCCTCCACTTT

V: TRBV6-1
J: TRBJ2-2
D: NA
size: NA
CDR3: CASSLRGQTGELFF
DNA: TGTGCCAGCAGTTTGCGGGGTCAGACCGGGGAGCTGTTTTTT

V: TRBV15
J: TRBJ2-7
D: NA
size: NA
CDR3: CATTLDRLMDEQYF
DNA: TGTGCCACCACCTTAGACAGGCTAATGGACGAGCAGTACTTC

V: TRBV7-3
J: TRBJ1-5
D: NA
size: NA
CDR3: CASNAEGQPQHF
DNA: TGTGCCAGCAATGCAGAGGGTCAGCCCCAGCATTTT

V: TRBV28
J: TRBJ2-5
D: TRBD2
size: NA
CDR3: CASSLFGGSGETQYF
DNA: TGTGCCAGCAGTTTATTCGGGGGGTCCGGGGAGACCCAGTACTTC

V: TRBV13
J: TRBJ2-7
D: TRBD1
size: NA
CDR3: CASSSGQVGHEQYF
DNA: TGTGCCAGCAGCTCGGGACAGGTAGGCCACGAGCAGTACTTC

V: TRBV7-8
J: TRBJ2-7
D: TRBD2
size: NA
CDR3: CASSLDGGGMYEQYF
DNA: TGTGCCAGCAGCTTAGACGGGGGAGGGATGTACGAGCAGTACTTC

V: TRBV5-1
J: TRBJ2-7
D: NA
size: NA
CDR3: CASSMWDGYEQYF
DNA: TGCGCCAGCAGTATGTGGGACGGCTACGAGCAGTACTTC

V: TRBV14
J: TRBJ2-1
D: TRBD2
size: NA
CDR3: CASSLLAGPYNEQFF
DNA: TGTGCCAGCAGCCTGCTAGCGGGACCGTACAATGAGCAGTTCTTC

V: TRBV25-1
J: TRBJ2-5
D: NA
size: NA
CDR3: CARSLEGRGETQYF
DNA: TGTGCCAGAAGCCTCGAGGGGCGCGGGGAGACCCAGTACTTC

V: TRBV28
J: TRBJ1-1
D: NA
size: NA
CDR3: CASRVITEAFF
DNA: TGTGCCAGCCGGGTTATCACTGAAGCTTTCTTT

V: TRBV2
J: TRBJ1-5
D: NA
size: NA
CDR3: CASSDGGNQPQHF
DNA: TGTGCCAGCAGTGATGGAGGGAATCAGCCCCAGCATTTT

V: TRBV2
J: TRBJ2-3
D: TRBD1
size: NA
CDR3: CATEHRGGDMAQYF
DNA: TGTGCCACCGAGCACAGGGGTGGGGATATGGCGCAGTATTTT

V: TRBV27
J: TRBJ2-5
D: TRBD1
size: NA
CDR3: CASSLGIGGLETQYF
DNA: TGTGCCAGCAGTTTAGGTATAGGGGGCCTCGAGACCCAGTACTTC

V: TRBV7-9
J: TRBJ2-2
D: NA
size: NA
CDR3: CASTAPPGTLTTGELFF
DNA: TGTGCCAGCACGGCCCCGCCAGGAACCCTAACAACCGGGGAGCTGTTTTTT

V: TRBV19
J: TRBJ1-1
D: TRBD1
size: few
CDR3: CASGQGTEAFF
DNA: TGTGCGAGCGGACAGGGGACTGAAGCTTTCTTT

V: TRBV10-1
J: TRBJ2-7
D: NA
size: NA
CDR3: CASSEDWAGEQYF
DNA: TGCGCCAGCAGTGAAGACTGGGCAGGGGAGCAGTACTTC

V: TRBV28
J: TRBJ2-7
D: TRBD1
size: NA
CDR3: CASSPLWTGGVYEQYF
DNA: TGTGCCAGCAGTCCCCTTTGGACAGGGGGCGTATACGAGCAGTACTTC

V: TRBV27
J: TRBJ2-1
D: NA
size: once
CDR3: CASSRDLNNEQFF
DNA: TGTGCCAGCAGTCGGGACTTGAACAATGAGCAGTTCTTC

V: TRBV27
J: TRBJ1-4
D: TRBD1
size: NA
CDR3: CASSLLGQVATNEKLFF
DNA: TGTGCCAGCAGTTTACTCGGACAGGTCGCAACTAATGAAAAACTGTTTTTT

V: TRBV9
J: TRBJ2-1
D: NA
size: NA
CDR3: CASSDPGRSSYNEQFF
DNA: TGTGCCAGCAGCGATCCCGGACGAAGCTCCTACAATGAGCAGTTCTTC

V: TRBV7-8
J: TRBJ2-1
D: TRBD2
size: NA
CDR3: CASSFPFLSGRGDEQFF
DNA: TGTGCCAGCAGCTTCCCTTTCCTTAGCGGGAGGGGCGATGAGCAGTTCTTC

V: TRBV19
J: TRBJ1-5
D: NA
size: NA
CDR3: CASSIVPQEINNQPQHF
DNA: TGTGCCAGTAGTATAGTCCCCCAGGAGATTAACAATCAGCCCCAGCATTTT

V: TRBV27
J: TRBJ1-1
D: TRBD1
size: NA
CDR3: CASRLLTGVGGTEAFF
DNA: TGTGCCAGCCGCCTTTTAACAGGGGTCGGTGGCACTGAAGCTTTCTTT

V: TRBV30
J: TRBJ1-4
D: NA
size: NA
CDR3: CAWAELNEKLFF
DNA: TGTGCCTGGGCCGAATTAAATGAAAAACTGTTTTTT

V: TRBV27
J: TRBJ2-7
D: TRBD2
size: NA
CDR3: CASSKILAGGSYEQYF
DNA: TGTGCCAGCAGCAAGATCCTAGCGGGCGGATCCTACGAGCAGTACTTC

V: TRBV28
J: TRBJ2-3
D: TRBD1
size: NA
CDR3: CASSLGTGTADTQYF
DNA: TGTGCCAGCAGTTTAGGGACAGGGACCGCGGATACGCAGTATTTT

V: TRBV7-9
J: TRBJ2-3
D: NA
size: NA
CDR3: CASSFTLTQYF
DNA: TGTGCCAGCAGCTTTACTCTTACGCAGTATTTT

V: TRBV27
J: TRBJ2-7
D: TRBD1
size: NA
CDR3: CASSLLTGSAYEQYF
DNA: TGTGCCAGCAGTTTATTGACAGGGTCAGCCTACGAGCAGTACTTC

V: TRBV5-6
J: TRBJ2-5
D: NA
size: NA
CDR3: CASSLGGSAYQETQYF
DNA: TGTGCCAGCAGCTTGGGCGGCAGCGCCTACCAAGAGACCCAGTACTTC

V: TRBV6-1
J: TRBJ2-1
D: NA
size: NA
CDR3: CASSEDVGLMGEFF
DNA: TGTGCCAGCAGTGAGGATGTGGGGTTGATGGGGGAGTTCTTC

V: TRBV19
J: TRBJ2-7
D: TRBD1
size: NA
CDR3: CASSTPTGPNEQYF
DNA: TGTGCCAGTAGTACCCCGACAGGGCCCAACGAGCAGTACTTC

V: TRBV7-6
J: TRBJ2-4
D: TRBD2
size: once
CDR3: CASSRGGSKNIQYF
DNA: TGTGCCAGCAGCCGCGGGGGGTCTAAAAACATTCAGTACTTC

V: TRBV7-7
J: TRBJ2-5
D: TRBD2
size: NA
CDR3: CASSLTAGGGETQYF
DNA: TGTGCCAGCAGCTTAACAGCGGGAGGGGGAGAGACCCAGTACTTC

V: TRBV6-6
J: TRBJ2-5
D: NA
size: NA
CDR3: CASSRPEETQYF
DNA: TGTGCCAGCAGTCGCCCGGAGGAGACCCAGTACTTC

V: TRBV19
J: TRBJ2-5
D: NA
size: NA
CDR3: CASSIAGGVQETQYF
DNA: TGTGCCAGTAGTATTGCAGGGGGGGTCCAAGAGACCCAGTACTTC

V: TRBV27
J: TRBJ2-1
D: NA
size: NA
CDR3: CASSLSSRVGEQFF
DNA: TGTGCCAGCAGTTTATCTTCCAGGGTGGGTGAGCAGTTCTTC

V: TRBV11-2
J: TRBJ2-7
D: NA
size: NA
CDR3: CASSLERNEQYF
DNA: TGTGCCAGCAGCTTAGAACGAAACGAGCAGTACTTC

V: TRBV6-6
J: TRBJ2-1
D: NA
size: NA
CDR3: CASSREGEQFF
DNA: TGTGCCAGCAGTCGCGAGGGTGAGCAGTTCTTC

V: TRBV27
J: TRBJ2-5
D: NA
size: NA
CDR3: CASRDSSIQETQYF
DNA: TGTGCCAGCAGGGACAGCTCCATTCAAGAGACCCAGTACTTC

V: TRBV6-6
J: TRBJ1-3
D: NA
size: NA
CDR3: CAVRGAGNTIYF
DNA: TGTGCCGTACGGGGGGCTGGAAACACCATATATTTT

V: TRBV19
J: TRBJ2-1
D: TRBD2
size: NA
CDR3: CASSLAGGGYNEQFF
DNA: TGTGCCAGTAGTCTCGCCGGGGGGGGCTACAATGAGCAGTTCTTC